This passage covers 16 T cell receptor beta chains from one sample sequenced in a study of shared clonotypes between healthy human individuals. Sequencing was performed with immunoSEQ multiplex PCR; in TCRdb, only in-frame clones are kept and a portion is missing. Among around 700,000 clones listed, about 91% were seen once. Positive CCR7 selection of CD45RO-negative cells yielded the naive CD8 cells, and terminally differentiated effector memory CD45RA+ cells were excluded. The specimen was naive CD8+ T cells sorted from blood. Receptors originate from a young man in good health.

V usage is TRBV5-5 and J usage is TRBJ1-1; maybe TRBD1 (5 bases). The CDR3 contains 13 residues. Germline-derived CDR1 and CDR2 are SGHKS and YYEKEE (reference sequence). V shed 3 bases and J shed 3 bases, with 9 bases lying between them. The CDR3 loop reads CASSWGGDTEAFF. CDR3 coding DNA: TGTGCCAGCAGCTGGGGAGGGGACACTGAAGCTTTCTTT.

This clone has just one count. The chain recombines TRBV4-3 with TRBJ2-7; no clear D gene. CDR1 is LGHNA and CDR2 is YSLEER in the germline V gene. This CDR3 comprises 15 residues. V was cut by 0 bases and J by 3 bases, with 12 bases left in between. CDR3 nucleotide sequence: TGCGCCAGCAGCCAAGATTTTGGGAACAGCTACGAGCAGTACTTC. Its protein product is CASSQDFGNSYEQYF.

Details on this clone: The sample carries other DNA sequences with the same CDR3. J is TRBJ1-5 and V is TRBV9; D is uncertain. The ends were cut back, 0 bases at V and 0 bases at J, with 4 bases in the middle. The CDR3 has 14 amino acids. Per germline, CDR1 SGDLS and CDR2 YYNGEE. CDR3 nucleotides: TGTGCCAGCAGCGTAGGTTCTAGCAATCAGCCCCAGCATTTT. Translation gives CASSVGSSNQPQHF.

This chain joins TRBV28 and TRBJ1-2; TRBD1 matches at 7 bases. V dropped 2 bases and J dropped 4; count of bases not matched to a gene: 1. The CDR3 is 13 residues long. Germline V CDR1 and CDR2: MDHEN, SYDVKM. The CDR3 DNA follows: TGTGCCAGCAGTTTAGACAGGGTCTATGGCTACACCTTC. This sequence encodes CASSLDRVYGYTF.

The chain recombines TRBV9 with TRBJ2-1; 12 positions agree with TRBD2. Germline lookup yields CDR1 SGDLS and CDR2 YYNGEE. The CDR3 runs to 14 residues. The V segment lost 2 bases and the J segment 9 bases; nucleotides outside the gene matches: 3. CDR3: CASSVTSGRSEQFF. The CDR3 nucleotides read TGTGCCAGCAGCGTCACTAGCGGGAGGAGTGAGCAGTTCTTC.

The chain uses TRBV9 and TRBJ2-1; 12 bases agree with TRBD2. Losses at the gene ends were 4 bases for V and 5 bases for J; bases not matched to a gene: 4. The CDR3 totals 15 residues. Per germline, CDR1 SGDLS and CDR2 YYNGEE. The chain's CDR3 is CASSLTSGRNNEQFF. CDR3 coding DNA: TGTGCCAGCAGCCTCACTAGCGGGAGGAACAATGAGCAGTTCTTC.

This chain joins TRBV30 and TRBJ1-5; D remains ambiguous. CDR1 is GTSNPN and CDR2 is SVGIG in the germline V gene (reference sequence). The CDR3 loop spans 14 amino acids. V lost 0 bases and J 0 bases, leaving 6 bases between the germline ends. CDR3 in amino acids: CAWSVSYSNQPQHF. The CDR3 DNA reads TGTGCCTGGAGTGTAAGTTATAGCAATCAGCCCCAGCATTTT.

V gene TRBV7-6 combines with J gene TRBJ2-7, with D perhaps TRBD1 (5 bases). V shed 7 bases and J shed 5 bases, with 24 bases lying between them. CDR1 SGHVS and CDR2 FNYEAQ come from the germline V gene. This CDR3 comprises 16 residues. CDR3 bases: TGTGCCAGCATCGACCCCAGACAGATGATTGGCCACGAGCAGTACTTC. Its translation is CASIDPRQMIGHEQYF.

The chain links TRBV19 to TRBJ1-5; unclear D gene. The CDR3 spans 16 residues. Germline CDR1 reads LNHDA; CDR2 reads SQIVND (reference sequence). Trimming took off 0 bases at V and 0 bases at J, with 9 bases between the two ends. The CDR3 loop is CASSIDWGNSNQPQHF. Here the CDR3 DNA reads TGTGCCAGTAGTATAGATTGGGGAAATAGCAATCAGCCCCAGCATTTT. Variable domain in full (rest from reference TRBV19 and TRBJ1-5): DGGITQSPKYLFRKEGQNVTLSCEQNLNHDAMYWYRQDPGQGLRLIYYSQIVNDFQKGDIAEGYSVSREKKESFPLTVTSAQKNPTAFYLCASSIDWGNSNQPQHFGDGTRLSIL.

The table lists this clone with a count of one. V usage is TRBV2 and J usage is TRBJ2-4; D uncertain. The ends were cut back, 5 bases at V and 0 bases at J, with 17 bases in the middle. Germline lookup yields CDR1 SNHLY and CDR2 FYNNEI. The CDR3 extends over 17 amino acids. CDR3 DNA: TGTGCCAGCAGTCAACTGGACGGTCTACTAGCCAAAAACATTCAGTACTTC. Protein: CASSQLDGLLAKNIQYF.

This chain connects TRBV7-9 to TRBJ2-1; D is perhaps TRBD2 (5 bases). V was cut by 5 bases and J by 6 bases, with 14 bases left in between. Germline V gene data show CDR1 as SEHNR and CDR2 as FQNEAQ (reference sequence). The CDR3 extends over 14 amino acids. CDR3 DNA sequence: TGTGCCAGCAGCGAGGGCAGGTGGGGCAATGAGCAGTTCTTC. It translates to CASSEGRWGNEQFF.

This chain joins TRBV19 and TRBJ2-3; 13 nucleotides align to TRBD2. From germline, CDR1 is LNHDA and CDR2 SQIVND (reference sequence). The junction had 3 bases not matched to a gene; V was cut back by 5 bases and J by 7 bases. The length of the CDR3 is 14 residues. CDR3 nucleotide sequence: TGTGCCAGTAGTGTGACTAGCGGGGGGAATACGCAGTATTTT. Its protein product is CASSVTSGGNTQYF.

This clone appeared a single time. The chain joins TRBV5-1 to TRBJ2-7; 9 nucleotides agree with TRBD2. The CDR3 loop spans 14 amino acids. Germline CDR1 is SGHRS and CDR2 is YFSETQ. V was pared by 0 bases and J by 2 bases, with 0 bases of the junction left unmatched. This chain's CDR3 is CASSLASGTYEQYF. Here the CDR3 DNA reads TGCGCCAGCAGCTTGGCTAGCGGGACCTACGAGCAGTACTTC.

The chain combines TRBV10-2 with TRBJ2-1, with TRBD2 matching over 10 bases. CDR1 and CDR2 from the germline V gene are WSHSY and SAAADI. The CDR3 contains 14 residues. V was pared by 1 base and J by 8 bases, with 2 bases of the junction left unmatched. The CDR3 is CASSEFGTSDEQFF. The CDR3 nucleotides are TGCGCCAGCAGTGAGTTTGGGACTAGCGATGAGCAGTTCTTC.

The chain carries TRBV9 and TRBJ2-2; tentative D call: TRBD2 (5 bases). This CDR3 has 16 residues. The germline CDR1 and CDR2 sequences are SGDLS and YYNGEE. V was shortened by 0 bases and J by 6 bases, with 15 bases between the two germline ends. The CDR3 coding sequence is TGTGCCAGCAGCGTAGGAGGGCTAGTTCTTTCCGGGGAGCTGTTTTTT. Its protein is CASSVGGLVLSGELFF.

The chain combines TRBV5-1 with TRBJ2-1; D may be TRBD2 (6 bases). The CDR3 is 12 amino acids. Trimming took off 4 bases at V and 8 bases at J, with 10 bases between the two ends. Germline CDR1 reads SGHRS; CDR2 reads YFSETQ. CDR3: CASSPRLDEQFF. In nucleotides, the CDR3 is TGCGCCAGCAGCCCTAGACTAGATGAGCAGTTCTTC.